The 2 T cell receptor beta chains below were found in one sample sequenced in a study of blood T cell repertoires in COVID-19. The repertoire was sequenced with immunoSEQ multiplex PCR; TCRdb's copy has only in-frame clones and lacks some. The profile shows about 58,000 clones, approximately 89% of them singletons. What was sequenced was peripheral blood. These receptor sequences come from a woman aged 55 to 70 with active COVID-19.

Written as DNA, the CDR3 is TGTGCCAGCAGTCCAGGGGGAACGGGGTACGAGCAGTACTTC. It specifies CASSPGGTGYEQYF. The J gene is TRBJ2-7, the V gene TRBV6-5; TRBD1 agrees at 7 bases. Germline V lookup: CDR1 MNHEY, CDR2 SVGAGI. Germline trimming cut 5 bases from V and 4 bases from J; bases unmatched to any gene: 8. The length of the CDR3 is 14 residues.

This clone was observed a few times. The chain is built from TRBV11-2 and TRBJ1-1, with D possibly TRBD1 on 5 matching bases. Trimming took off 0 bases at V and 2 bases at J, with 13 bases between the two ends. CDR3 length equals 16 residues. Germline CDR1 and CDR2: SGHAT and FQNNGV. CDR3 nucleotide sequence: TGTGCCAGCAGCTTAGATCTGGGGGGTATTAACACTGAAGCTTTCTTT. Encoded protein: CASSLDLGGINTEAFF.